The 4 T cell receptor beta chains listed next were all sequenced from one sample in a study of radiation and T cells in renal cell carcinoma. Only in-frame clones appear in the TCRdb table, and some are missing; sequencing was by immunoSEQ multiplex PCR. The table has tens of thousands of clones, 70% to 90% seen once. As for time point: blood 2 weeks post-SBRT. Treatment: 15 Gy SBRT to primary tumor, nephrectomy 4 weeks later. Material: blood, obtained from a patient whose treatment included radiotherapy and nephrectomy. These receptors were taken from a woman aged 50 to 60 with renal cell carcinoma.

This clone was observed a handful of times. V usage is TRBV5-1 and J usage is TRBJ1-1, with D possibly being TRBD1 (5 bases). From germline, CDR1 is SGHRS and CDR2 YFSETQ. V gave up 0 bases and J gave up 1 base, with 7 bases separating them. The CDR3 is 14 amino acids. The CDR3 region has the DNA TGCGCCAGCAGCTTGGGACAGACGAACACTGAAGCTTTCTTT. Translation: CASSLGQTNTEAFF.

J is TRBJ1-2 and V is TRBV14, with TRBD1 matching 8 bases. The germline gives CDR1 SGHDN, CDR2 FVKESK. J gave up 8 bases and V 0 bases, and 8 bases lay outside the gene matches. The CDR3 spans 15 residues. CDR3 amino acids: CASSQDLGRGLGYTF. DNA of the CDR3: TGTGCCAGCAGCCAAGATCTGGGCAGGGGGCTCGGCTACACCTTC. Variable domain in full (rest from reference TRBV14 and TRBJ1-2): EAGVTQFPSHSVIEKGQTVTLRCDPISGHDNLYWYRRVMGKEIKFLLHFVKESKQDESGMPNNRFLAERTGGTYSTLKVQPAELEDSGVYFCASSQDLGRGLGYTFGSGTRLTVV.

J is TRBJ1-5 and V is TRBV29-1, with 7 bases aligning to TRBD1. The germline CDR1 and CDR2 sequences are SQVTM and ANQGSEA. J was trimmed by 2 bases and V by 6 bases; bases with no gene match: 4. The CDR3 is made up of 13 amino acids. The CDR3, as DNA: TGCAGCGTGGGACAGTACGGCAATCAGCCCCAGCATTTT. It is translated as CSVGQYGNQPQHF. Looking up the rest from reference TRBV29-1 and TRBJ1-5 gives the full variable domain: SAVISQKPSRDICQRGTSLTIQCQVDSQVTMMFWYRQQPGQSLTLIATANQGSEATYESGFVIDKFPISRPNLTFSTLTVSNMSPEDSSIYLCSVGQYGNQPQHFGDGTRLSIL.

The chain couples TRBV29-1 to TRBJ2-3; a weak D match, TRBD1 (6 bases). This CDR3 is built from 14 residues. The germline V gene encodes CDR1 SQVTM and CDR2 ANQGSEA. V lost 1 base, J lost 6 bases, and 14 bases lay in between. The DNA of the CDR3 is TGCAGCGTTGAAGGGACAGCCCGAGGCGATACGCAGTATTTT. Its translation is CSVEGTARGDTQYF.